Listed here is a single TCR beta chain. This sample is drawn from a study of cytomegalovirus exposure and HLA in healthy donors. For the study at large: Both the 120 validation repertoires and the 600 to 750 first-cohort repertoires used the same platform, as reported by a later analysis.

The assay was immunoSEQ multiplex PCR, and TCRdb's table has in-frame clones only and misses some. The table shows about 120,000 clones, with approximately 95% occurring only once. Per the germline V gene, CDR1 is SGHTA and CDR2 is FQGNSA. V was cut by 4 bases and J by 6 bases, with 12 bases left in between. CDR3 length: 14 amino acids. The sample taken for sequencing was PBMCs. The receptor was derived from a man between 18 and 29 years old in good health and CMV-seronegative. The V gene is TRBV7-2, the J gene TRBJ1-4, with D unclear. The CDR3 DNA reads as TGTGCCAGCAGCTCCTACCGGGGTGATGAAAAACTGTTTTTT. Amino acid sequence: CASSSYRGDEKLFF.